A selection of T cell receptor beta chains follows, all from one sample in a study of technical replicates of blood from a handful of donors. Here immunoSEQ multiplex PCR was the method, and the copy in TCRdb shows in-frame clones only, minus some. The table lists some 74,000 clones, about 91% of them singletons. Specimen: T cells isolated from PBMCs. These TCRs come from a human donor in good health. Each CDR3 is given with its conserved first and last residue.

j_gene | v_gene | CDR3aa
TRBJ1-1 | TRBV25-1 | CASSELVTGKAFF
TRBJ2-5 | TRBV4-1 | CASSLQGLAGEETQYF
TRBJ1-2 | TRBV27 | CASSLGQTYGYTF
TRBJ1-4 | TRBV30 | CALGTIQGTAEKLFF
TRBJ2-1 | TRBV13 | CASSFLTSGRGNEQFF
TRBJ2-7 | TRBV7-6 | CASSMATGLYEQYF
TRBJ2-1 | TRBV6-4 | CASSLTSGSYNEQFF
TRBJ2-1 | TRBV5-4 | CASRESGRFYNEQFF
TRBJ2-5 | TRBV7-2 | CASSSSAETQYF
TRBJ2-7 | TRBV27 | CASSWSSLTYEQYF
TRBJ2-7 | TRBV4-3 | CASSQDLAGVYHEQYF
TRBJ2-7 | TRBV25-1 | CASSALGQGVDEQYF
TRBJ2-7 | TRBV7-3 | CASSPGTNSYEQYF
TRBJ2-3 | TRBV29-1 | CSVPTITSTDTQYF
TRBJ2-2 | TRBV11-2 | CASSWGGAGELFF
TRBJ1-5 | TRBV11-2 | CASSLERGGQPQHF
TRBJ2-5 | TRBV7-3 | CASSPGTSGTETQYF
TRBJ2-5 | TRBV6-5 | CASSSSPDREYF
TRBJ2-5 | TRBV19 | CASRSRDRMETQYF
TRBJ2-5 | TRBV25-1 | CASSDWGGGAQETQYF
TRBJ1-1 | TRBV6-5 | CASSQTQRADTEAFF
TRBJ1-3 | TRBV9 | CASSGVNLQAPGNTIYF
TRBJ1-2 | TRBV7-3 | CASSRGQGARGYTF
TRBJ1-1 | TRBV6-5 | CASRVRAEAFF
TRBJ2-7 | TRBV19 | CASRRSGTGGEQYF
TRBJ1-5 | TRBV6-1 | CASSESGGSNQPQHF
TRBJ2-7 | TRBV28 | CASSLQGSRAEQYF
TRBJ2-7 | TRBV5-1 | CASSGGQGWVYEQYF
TRBJ2-7 | TRBV29-1 | CSVRTAYEQYF
TRBJ2-1 | TRBV6-1 | CASSGGLVPREQFF
TRBJ2-3 | TRBV7-3 | CASSLTGQLVDTQYF
TRBJ2-7 | TRBV21-1 | CASLQGSGVPDEQYF
TRBJ2-3 | TRBV11-2 | CASSRRDSGTDTQYF
TRBJ2-3 | TRBV6-1 | CASTMTAGDDTQYF
TRBJ2-7 | TRBV9 | CASSLGDLNYEQYF
TRBJ1-2 | TRBV10-3 | CAISDGEDYGYTF
TRBJ2-3 | TRBV6-5 | CASSRLGTGTDTQYF
TRBJ2-7 | TRBV6-5 | CASSAGTGGVEQYF
TRBJ1-5 | TRBV7-8 | CASSLAGNTQPQHF
TRBJ2-1 | TRBV4-1 | CASSQDPRSSYNEQFF
TRBJ2-7 | TRBV6-5 | CASSFGQHYEQYF
TRBJ2-1 | TRBV2 | CASMWTSAYNEQFF
TRBJ2-7 | TRBV6-1 | CASSELRLATYEQYF
TRBJ2-1 | TRBV9 | CASSGDSGRVTNEQFF
TRBJ1-4 | TRBV19 | CASTTGTRAVKLFF
TRBJ1-4 | TRBV6-5 | CASSYSRGGSGEKLFF
TRBJ1-1 | TRBV7-9 | CASSLDREVAEAFF
TRBJ2-5 | TRBV11-2 | CASSSEDREAGTQYF
TRBJ2-1 | TRBV19 | CASSRGTRGSSEQFF
TRBJ2-7 | TRBV29-1 | CSVDRDLYTEQYF
TRBJ1-5 | TRBV5-8 | CASSLGRTDNQPQHF
TRBJ2-7 | TRBV5-1 | CASSRDRPSYEQYF
TRBJ1-5 | TRBV2 | CASSESEGGSYWNQPQHF
TRBJ2-1 | TRBV14 | CASSQELWAGSEQFF
TRBJ1-5 | TRBV5-4 | CASSFIIMLERDQPQHF